These 31 T cell receptor beta chains originate from one sample sequenced in a study of cytomegalovirus exposure and HLA in healthy donors. With 60 Vbeta and 13 Jbeta primers, the PCR was carried out. Profiled with immunoSEQ multiplex PCR; TCRdb holds only in-frame clones, not every one. The sample yields approximately 75,000 clones, 60% to 75% seen once. The sample consisted of PBMCs. Receptors were obtained from an older woman in good health and CMV-seropositive.

The chain combines TRBV7-3 with TRBJ2-1; TRBD2 matches 8 bases. Germline V lookup: CDR1 SGHTA, CDR2 FQGTGA. This CDR3 comprises 14 residues. The junction had 2 bases not matched to a gene; V was cut back by 2 bases and J by 5 bases. The CDR3 loop is CASSLAGGNNEQFF. The CDR3 coding sequence is TGTGCCAGCAGCTTAGCGGGGGGTAACAATGAGCAGTTCTTC.

V is TRBV19 and J is TRBJ1-1; 7 bases map to TRBD1. This CDR3 comprises 15 residues. V was clipped by 6 bases and J by 4 bases; unmatched bases: 11. Germline values: CDR1 LNHDA, CDR2 SQIVND (reference sequence). CDR3 coding DNA: TGTGCCAGTAGCCCCCTGGCAGGGGGTCTCACTGAAGCTTTCTTT. Translated: CASSPLAGGLTEAFF.

The genes are TRBV5-1 and TRBJ2-5; TRBD2 is a possible D gene (5 bases). Germline values: CDR1 SGHRS, CDR2 YFSETQ. V lost 0 bases, J lost 5 bases, and 11 bases lay in between. This CDR3 has 14 amino acids. CDR3 residues: CASSLAKLGETQYF. As DNA, the CDR3 is TGCGCCAGCAGCTTGGCCAAACTAGGGGAGACCCAGTACTTC.

The CDR3 region is CASRKDQGAYGYTF. CDR3 coding DNA: TGTGCCAGCAGAAAAGACCAGGGGGCCTATGGCTACACCTTC. V and J are TRBV7-2 and TRBJ1-2; 8 bases are shared with TRBD1. J lost 4 bases, V lost 6 bases, and 7 bases had no gene match. The CDR3 spans 14 residues. The germline V gene encodes CDR1 SGHTA and CDR2 FQGNSA. Based on the CDR3 plus reference TRBV7-2 and TRBJ1-2, the full variable domain is GAGVSQSPSNKVTEKGKDVELRCDPISGHTALYWYRQSLGQGLEFLIYFQGNSAPDKSGLPSDRFSAERTGGSVSTLTIQRTQQEDSAVYLCASRKDQGAYGYTFGSGTRLTVV.

V and J are TRBV30 and TRBJ1-2; maybe TRBD1 (6 bases). The ends were cut back, 0 bases at V and 7 bases at J, with 15 bases in the middle. CDR3 length: 14 amino acids. In germline, CDR1 is GTSNPN, CDR2 SVGIG (reference sequence). The DNA for the CDR3 is TGTGCCTGGAGTGTACCCGGGACAAGGTCTGGCTACACCTTC. Its translation is CAWSVPGTRSGYTF.

V usage is TRBV19 and J usage is TRBJ2-5, with a tentative D call TRBD2 (7 bases). V was clipped by 4 bases and J by 5 bases, with 8 bases between them. The germline CDR1 and CDR2 sequences are LNHDA and SQIVND (reference sequence). This CDR3 is built from 12 residues. The CDR3 is CASSKGGETQYF. The CDR3 DNA reads TGTGCCAGTAGTAAGGGGGGGGAGACCCAGTACTTC.

Remarks on this clone: The CDR3 does not end in the conserved phenylalanine or tryptophan, so this is likely a read error. The genes are TRBV2 and TRBJ2-3, with TRBD1 matching over 9 bases. Trimming at V came to 8 bases and at J to 3 bases, leaving 3 bases not matched to a gene. Germline values: CDR1 SNHLY, CDR2 FYNNEI. The CDR3 runs to 13 residues. CDR3 bases: TGTGCCAGCCGGGACAGGGCGACAGATACGCAGTATGTT. Amino acid sequence: CASRDRATDTQYV.

On this clone: At one of its ends the junction is not consistent with the germline gene, which may arise from a read error. This chain joins TRBV7-7 and TRBJ2-5; 10 bases map to TRBD1. CDR1 is SSHAT and CDR2 is FNYEAQ in the germline V gene (reference sequence). The CDR3 spans 18 residues. The CDR3: CASSSTPSGTGAGETQYF. The CDR3, as DNA: TGTGCTAGCAGCTCCACCCCCTCCGGGACAGGGGCAGGGGAGACCCAGTACTTC.

Here the CDR3 reads CASRRLAGSSYNEQFF. DNA of the CDR3: TGTGCCAGCAGAAGACTAGCCGGGAGCTCCTACAATGAGCAGTTCTTC. The gene calls are TRBV6-4 and TRBJ2-1, with 7 bases identical to TRBD2. The V segment lost 6 bases and the J segment 0 bases; nucleotides outside the gene matches: 8. Per the germline V gene, CDR1 is MRHNA and CDR2 is SNTAGT. This CDR3 spans 16 amino acids.

This chain uses TRBV5-1 with TRBJ2-3; a weak D match, TRBD2 (6 bases). Germline loops: CDR1 SGHRS, CDR2 YFSETQ. The CDR3 runs 15 residues. V dropped 4 bases and J dropped 4 bases, with 16 bases sitting between them. CDR3 sequence reads: CASSPGTSGPDTQYF. In nucleotides, the CDR3 is TGCGCCAGCAGCCCCGGGACTTCGGGGCCAGATACGCAGTATTTT.

The chain employs TRBV19 and TRBJ1-2; 9 bases map to TRBD1. The germline CDR1 and CDR2 sequences are LNHDA and SQIVND (reference sequence). CDR3 length: 14 residues. The V and J ends lost 5 bases and 7 bases, in that order; junction bases with no gene match: 8. DNA for the CDR3: TGTGCCAGTAGTGTCGACAGGGGGAGAAGTGGCTACACCTTC. Translating gives CASSVDRGRSGYTF.

The chain combines TRBV9 with TRBJ1-6; D ambiguous. The CDR3 spans 13 residues. The germline V gene encodes CDR1 SGDLS and CDR2 YYNGEE. Trimming pared 1 base from V and 16 bases from J, leaving 15 bases between. CDR3 region: CASSVRTGNELHF. DNA of the CDR3: TGTGCCAGCAGCGTAAGGACGGGAAACGAACTCCACTTT.

The chain joins TRBV7-9 to TRBJ2-5; the match to TRBD1 covers 7 bases. This CDR3 is 14 amino acids long. J lost 5 bases, V lost 3 bases, and 6 bases had no gene match. Germline CDR1 reads SEHNR; CDR2 reads FQNEAQ (reference sequence). The CDR3: CASSFYTGVETQYF. CDR3 DNA sequence: TGTGCCAGCAGCTTTTACACAGGGGTCGAGACCCAGTACTTC.

J is TRBJ1-1 and V is TRBV5-5; 7 nucleotides match TRBD1. Trimming cost V 2 bases and J 3 bases; bases outside gene matches: 7. This CDR3 comprises 15 residues. The germline gives CDR1 SGHKS, CDR2 YYEKEE (reference sequence). CDR3 sequence: CASSFRQGGDTEAFF. The CDR3 nucleotides read TGTGCCAGCAGCTTTAGACAGGGAGGAGACACTGAAGCTTTCTTT.

The chain carries TRBV30 and TRBJ1-6; D not resolved. Trimming stripped 3 bases from V and 9 bases from J, with 12 bases between. The CDR3 is made up of 13 amino acids. Looked up from germline, CDR1 is GTSNPN and CDR2 is SVGIG (reference sequence). The CDR3 spells CAWRGGRPSPLHF. For the CDR3, the DNA is TGTGCCTGGAGAGGAGGCCGTCCTTCACCCCTCCACTTT.

This sequence joins TRBV30 and TRBJ1-5; D remains unclear. With 3 bases removed from V and 5 bases from J, the gap between germline ends came to 8 bases. CDR3 length: 12 residues. Germline V gene sequence: CDR1 GTSNPN, CDR2 SVGIG (reference sequence). Here the CDR3 reads CAWSADYQPQHF. The DNA for the CDR3 is TGTGCCTGGAGCGCTGACTATCAGCCCCAGCATTTT.

Here the CDR3 reads CASSRTSGGRTDTQYF. For the CDR3, the DNA is TGCGCCAGCAGCCGTACTAGCGGGGGTCGCACAGATACGCAGTATTTT. The chain combines TRBV4-1 with TRBJ2-3, with 11 bases identical to TRBD2. The junction had 4 bases not matched to a gene; V was cut back by 4 bases and J by 1 base. This CDR3 contains 16 residues. Germline CDR1 reads MGHRA; CDR2 reads YSYEKL.

This sequence joins TRBV5-4 and TRBJ2-5; a possible D gene is TRBD1 (6 bases). There are 13 residues in the CDR3. Trimming pared 2 bases from V and 2 bases from J, leaving 7 bases between. The germline CDR1 and CDR2 sequences are SGHNT and YYREEE (reference sequence). The CDR3 nucleotides read TGTGCCAGCAGCTTCGGACAGCAAGAGACCCAGTACTTC. Protein: CASSFGQQETQYF.

V usage is TRBV30 and J usage is TRBJ1-1, with D possibly TRBD1 on 5 matching bases. Germline CDR1 is GTSNPN and CDR2 is SVGIG (reference sequence). There are 13 residues in the CDR3. Trimming left V 5 bases short and J 0 bases short, with 10 bases between. As DNA, the CDR3 is TGTGCCTGGGTGACAGAGATGAACACTGAAGCTTTCTTT. Protein: CAWVTEMNTEAFF.

The chain combines TRBV9 with TRBJ2-5; tentatively, D is TRBD2 (7 bases). The CDR3 runs to 14 residues. Germline V gene data show CDR1 as SGDLS and CDR2 as YYNGEE. Trimming removed 4 bases at V and 11 bases at J, with 21 bases between. This CDR3 reads CASSPRGGAFEQYF. The CDR3 DNA is TGTGCCAGCAGCCCGAGAGGGGGGGCCTTTGAGCAGTACTTC.

V usage is TRBV5-1 and J usage is TRBJ2-3, with 9 bases identical to TRBD2. V dropped 1 base and J dropped 4; count of bases not matched to a gene: 10. CDR1 and CDR2 from the germline V gene are SGHRS and YFSETQ. The CDR3 has 17 amino acids. CDR3 sequence: CASSLRASGDRADTQYF. CDR3 sequence (DNA): TGCGCCAGCAGCTTGAGGGCTAGCGGGGATAGGGCAGATACGCAGTATTTT.

This clone was detected only a few times. The V gene is TRBV12-5, the J gene TRBJ2-3; TRBD1 might be the D (6 bases). Trimming pared 5 bases from V and 0 bases from J, leaving 12 bases between. The germline V gene encodes CDR1 LGHNT and CDR2 FRNRAP. This CDR3 spans 15 amino acids. CDR3 protein: CASGPAGQSTDTQYF. The DNA for the CDR3 is TGTGCTAGTGGTCCCGCTGGACAGAGCACAGATACGCAGTATTTT.

The rearrangement joins TRBV21-1 to TRBJ1-2. TRBV21-1 is a pseudogene locus. CDR3 length: 18 amino acids. CDR3 sequence: CATPGALTAGSTNYGYTF. The CDR3 nucleotides are TGTGCCACCCCCGGTGCACTAACTGCCGGGTCTACTAACTATGGCTACACCTTC.

V is TRBV30 and J is TRBJ2-1; D unresolved. V lost 2 bases and J 0 bases, leaving 8 bases between the germline ends. Per germline, CDR1 GTSNPN and CDR2 SVGIG (reference sequence). CDR3 length: 14 residues. CDR3 in amino acids: CAWSTGSSYNEQFF. CDR3 nucleotides: TGTGCCTGGAGTACTGGTAGCTCCTACAATGAGCAGTTCTTC.

V usage is TRBV29-1 and J usage is TRBJ2-1, with D uncertain. Germline-derived CDR1 and CDR2 are SQVTM and ANQGSEA. Trimming removed 8 bases from V and 0 bases from J, with 8 bases in between. This CDR3 comprises 12 residues. The CDR3 bases are TGCAGCCATAAGAGCTCCTACAATGAGCAGTTCTTC. It translates to CSHKSSYNEQFF.

A word on this clone: One end of the junction varies from germline; a read error may be responsible. The rearrangement uses TRBV5-1 and TRBJ2-3; maybe TRBD1 (6 bases). Germline CDR1 is SGHRS and CDR2 is YFSETQ. CDR3 size: 15 residues. DNA of the CDR3: TGCGCCGGCAGCACTCAGGGGATTGGCACAGATACGCAGTATTTT. Translating it yields CAGSTQGIGTDTQYF.

The chain carries TRBV19 and TRBJ1-6; 8 nucleotides align to TRBD1. CDR3 length equals 15 residues. Trimming removed 4 bases from V and 9 bases from J; junction bases left unmatched: 8. Germline CDR1 reads LNHDA; CDR2 reads SQIVND (reference sequence). CDR3 residues: CASSNRGYLISPLHF. DNA for the CDR3: TGTGCCAGTAGTAACAGGGGGTACTTAATTTCACCCCTCCACTTT. Filled out from reference TRBV19 and TRBJ1-6, the complete variable domain reads DGGITQSPKYLFRKEGQNVTLSCEQNLNHDAMYWYRQDPGQGLRLIYYSQIVNDFQKGDIAEGYSVSREKKESFPLTVTSAQKNPTAFYLCASSNRGYLISPLHFGNGTRLTVT.

The chain has TRBV5-1 and TRBJ1-6; D gene unclear. The germline CDR1 and CDR2 sequences are SGHRS and YFSETQ. The CDR3 extends over 14 amino acids. V was clipped by 4 bases and J by 4 bases, with 9 bases between them. The CDR3 sequence is CASSLTGYNSPLHF. DNA of the CDR3: TGCGCCAGCAGCCTCACGGGGTATAATTCACCCCTCCACTTT.

The chain employs TRBV27 and TRBJ2-3; 10 bases agree with TRBD2. The V and J ends lost 3 bases and 4 bases, in that order; junction bases with no gene match: 4. The CDR3 is 15 amino acids. Germline V CDR1 and CDR2: MNHEY, SMNVEV (reference sequence). For the CDR3, the DNA is TGTGCCAGCAGTTTTGCTAGCGGGAGTTCAGATACGCAGTATTTT. Its protein product is CASSFASGSSDTQYF.

The genes are TRBV2 and TRBJ1-5; no clear D gene. The ends were cut back, 5 bases at V and 0 bases at J, with 8 bases in the middle. Germline CDR1 reads SNHLY; CDR2 reads FYNNEI. The CDR3 covers 14 residues. The CDR3 reads CASSQTYSNQPQHF. Written as DNA, the CDR3 is TGTGCCAGCAGTCAAACCTATAGCAATCAGCCCCAGCATTTT.

The chain uses TRBV11-3 and TRBJ2-3; TRBD2 aligns across 9 bases. CDR3 size: 15 residues. V was clipped by 3 bases and J by 3 bases; unmatched bases: 4. Germline CDR1 is SGHNT and CDR2 is YENEEA. This CDR3 reads CASSLASGMTDTQYF. In DNA, the CDR3 is TGTGCCAGCAGCTTGGCTAGCGGGATGACAGATACGCAGTATTTT.